The source of this T cell receptor (beta chain) is a study of T cells in Graves' hyperthyroidism and ophthalmopathy (dated by TCRdb to about 2019). About the investigation overall: Peripheral blood was sampled at the time of initial diagnosis, prior to any treatment. TCR V-J signatures able to tell the groups apart were searched for in a discovery cohort of 100 patients, of whom more than 40 had Graves' ophthalmopathy and around 57 had stable Graves' hyperthyroidism. Whether ophthalmopathy could be predicted prospectively was tested in an independent validation cohort made up of roughly 19 hyperthyroidism patients plus 17 patients who later progressed to ophthalmopathy. The roughly 91 discovery patients were randomly divided into training and test sets at a 7:3 ratio. The study also compared thyroid tissue and blood T-cell repertoires from several Graves' hyperthyroidism patients. Once sampling was done, hyperthyroidism patients were given methimazole at a starting dose of 30 mg daily, whereas ophthalmopathy patients were given high-dose intravenous methylprednisolone. The paper reports TCR Vbeta CDR3 sequencing of approximately 140 peripheral blood samples: approximately 43 ophthalmopathy, fewer than 80 hyperthyroidism and approximately 17 progressor patients. What the authors observed across the whole study: No statistical method was used to fix the sample size in advance, and group allocation was not hidden from the investigators. In validation, the model predicted progression to ophthalmopathy a median of approximately 6.6 months before onset, with 70% to 71% sensitivity and roughly 73% specificity. Most expanded thyroid clonotypes (frequency above 0.001) were also detected in blood, a finding suggesting that blood repertoires may reflect thyroid immune responses. Ophthalmopathy was separated from stable hyperthyroidism by a 13 V-J signature model, with approximately 85% sensitivity and roughly 81% specificity obtained in cross-validation and 80%/75% obtained in testing.

Stable Graves' hyperthyroidism was defined as no progression to ophthalmopathy during 18 months of follow-up. Hyperthyroidism patients were newly diagnosed, had a disease duration of under 2 months, and were aged 18 to 65 years. Exclusion was applied to patients with uncontrolled infections, other autoimmune diseases, pregnancy or lactation. Clinical symptoms, serum thyroxine and TRAb, thyroid ultrasound, and orbital computed tomography formed the basis for the diagnoses. PBMCs were isolated from 10 ml of fresh peripheral blood by Ficoll-Paque density gradient centrifugation. Total RNA was extracted using Trizol reagent, and RNA quality was assessed on an Agilent 2100 Bioanalyzer. Clipping removes 0 bases from V and 0 bases from J, with 5 as the unmatched junction base count. Spanning cysteine to phenylalanine, the CDR3 consists of 16 amino acids. Only CDR3 DNA is held: 48 bases, read in frame from base 1. From the germline V gene, CDR1 is SGHRS and CDR2 is YFSETQ.

As regards this clonotype: Which antigen it targets is not known. No much larger clonotype is one base removed from it; base qualities were not supplied.

The TCR beta CDR3 regions were amplified from RNA transcripts. A first-round RT-PCR of the TCR CDR3 used the HTBI primer set with the Qiagen OneStep RT-PCR kit. A second multiplex PCR round built the libraries, followed by size selection and purification. Paired-end sequencing of the libraries was performed with 100 bp reads on an Illumina HiSeq2000. Regarding the original processing steps: SOAPnuke was used to process the raw data, throwing out any read that contained adapters or uncalled bases, had a mean Phred below 15, or lacked an exact constant-primer or identifier match. High-quality paired reads were merged using COPE v1.2.5, and each unique nucleotide sequence was defined as a clonotype. Clonotypes were aligned to IMGT TRBV, TRBD and TRBJ reference segments using MiTCR v1.1. Only V-J combinations with frequency above 0.0001, covering roughly 99% of repertoires, were analysed. The TCS score was defined as the ratio of F50 (clonal expansion) to E x V (chaos), calculated using BLOSUM62-based TCRdist between CDR3 peptides within each V-J. Welch's t-statistics and random forest reduced some 510 V-J features to around 14, which were used in a naive Bayes classifier (R e1071). In-frame beta chains were kept once TCRdb had trimmed the public reads at Q25 with fastp and called clones with MiXCR. Identical CDR3 proteins give one entry, which carries the most common genes and DNA. These V and J calls are TCRdb output, not the study's own analysis. The sample contains about 340,000 distinct CDR3 sequences, roughly a fifth of them found a single time. 50% of the sample is taken by the ten largest.

The receptor was derived from a woman aged 50 to 60 with Graves' hyperthyroidism. Sequencing used blood. The sequence joins TRBV5-1 to TRBJ2-7, and TRBD2 aligns with 8 junction nucleotides. The nucleotide sequence reads as follows: TGCGCCAGCAGCTTGGGTGGGACTAGGTCCTCCTACGAGCAGTACTTC. Translation gives CASSLGGTRSSYEQYF.